This paragraph reports one TCR beta chain. The antigen is unknown. The data belong to a study of T-cell memory formation after mild COVID-19. Study details: Among the donors, TCR clusters were largely specific to each donor. Study-wide results and caveats: Researchers report contracting CD4+ clones mostly in CM and EM, with CD8+ clones in EMRA.

TCRdb redid the calling of the 5' RACE reads with MiXCR, one entry per CDR3 protein. The repertoire holds 280,000 or so distinct CDR3 sequences, more than 15% seen once, with approximately 22% in the top ten. Looked up from germline, CDR1 is MNHEY and CDR2 is SVGAGI. V lost 6 bases to trimming and J lost 0 bases, with 12 bases between them. The CDR3 is 14 amino acids. J is TRBJ2-7 and V is TRBV6-5; weak D call: TRBD2 (7 bases). This clonotype was obtained from a man younger than 35 who had mild COVID-19 (a few samples of this study predate the infection). Cell type and time point are not known. Sequencing input: PBMCs or a T cell subset sorted from them (not recorded which). The CDR3 DNA reads as TGTGCCAGCAGACGGGGGGCCGGCTCCTACGAGCAGTACTTC. It specifies CASRRGAGSYEQYF.